This record looks at one TCR beta chain sequence and its context. What it binds is unknown. This entry is derived from a study of STAT5B mutations in CD4+ large granular lymphocyte leukemia. The overall study: The CDR3 'QG' motif was associated with a particular HLA allele among healthy donors. Points from the study as a whole: Main leukemic clonotypes were patient-specific, but around 25% appeared at low frequency elsewhere.

This was a survey-level run. The table came from immunoSEQ multiplex PCR; TCRdb's copy has only in-frame clones and leaves some out. The table shows 30,000 to 40,000 clones, with roughly 65% occurring only once. Germline lookup yields CDR1 LGHNA and CDR2 YNFKEQ. The length of the CDR3 is 16 residues. Trimming at V came to 3 bases and at J to 2 bases, leaving 8 bases not matched to a gene. V is TRBV4-2 and J is TRBJ2-7; 9 bases fit TRBD1. The clonotype originates from a human donor in good health. The sample comprised CD4+ T cells from blood buffy coats. The chain's CDR3 is CASSQAHRGLTYEQYF. The CDR3 nucleotides read TGTGCCAGCAGCCAGGCCCACAGGGGGCTGACCTACGAGCAGTACTTC.